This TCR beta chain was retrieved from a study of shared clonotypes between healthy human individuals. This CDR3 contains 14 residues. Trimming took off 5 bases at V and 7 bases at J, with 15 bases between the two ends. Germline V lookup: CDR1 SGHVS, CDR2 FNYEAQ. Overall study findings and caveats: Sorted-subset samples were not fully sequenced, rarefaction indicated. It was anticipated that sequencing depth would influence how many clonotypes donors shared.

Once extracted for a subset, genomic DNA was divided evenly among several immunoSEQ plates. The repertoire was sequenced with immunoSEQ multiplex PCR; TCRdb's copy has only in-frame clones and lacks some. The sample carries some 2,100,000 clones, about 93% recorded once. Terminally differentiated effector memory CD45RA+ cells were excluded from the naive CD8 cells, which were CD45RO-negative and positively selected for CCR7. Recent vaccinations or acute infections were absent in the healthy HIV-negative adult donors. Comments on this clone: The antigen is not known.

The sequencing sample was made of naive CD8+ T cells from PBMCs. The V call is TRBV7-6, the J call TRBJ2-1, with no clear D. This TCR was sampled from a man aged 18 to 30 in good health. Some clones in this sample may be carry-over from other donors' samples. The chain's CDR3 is CASSLRSSWNEQFF. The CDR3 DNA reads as TGTGCCAGCAGCCTCCGGAGTAGCTGGAATGAGCAGTTCTTC.